This T cell receptor (beta chain) appears in the sequencing data of a study of shared clonotypes between healthy human individuals. The study, taken as a whole, reports: A generally larger estimated richness was seen in naive subsets than in memory subsets.

To note about this clone: Its antigen is currently unknown.

Positively selected for CCR7, the CD45RO-negative cells used as naive CD8 cells excluded terminally differentiated effector memory CD45RA+ cells. Donors were healthy HIV-negative adults without recent acute infections or vaccinations. Trimming cost V 5 bases and J 6 bases; bases outside gene matches: 11. The CDR3 covers 15 residues. The V gene's germline CDR1 is SGHTA and CDR2 FQGTGA. Samples underwent the assay at deep level. Only in-frame clones appear in the TCRdb table, and some are missing; sequencing was by immunoSEQ multiplex PCR. In the table there are millions of clones, around 93% of which are singletons.

The chain uses TRBV7-3 and TRBJ2-7; 9 nucleotides match TRBD2. This sequence was found in a man aged 18-30 years in good health. Some clones in this sample may be carry-over from other donors' samples. Sample: naive CD8+ T cells from PBMCs. CDR3: CASSPAGGEQGEQYF. The CDR3 DNA sequence: TGTGCCAGCAGCCCCGCGGGGGGGGAACAGGGCGAGCAGTACTTC.